The present entry profiles one TCR beta chain with its context. The data derive from a study of blood T cell repertoires in COVID-19. For the study at large: COVID-19 samples collected from the United States, Italy and Spain covered acute and convalescent phases. PBMCs, B-cell-depleted T cells, or T cells were the source of the cDNA or gDNA that made up the material.

Original data processing: Amplifying reference gene primers gave estimates of nucleated cell counts. Profiling relied on immunoSEQ multiplex PCR, and the TCRdb table lists in-frame clones only, not all of them. V and J calls and clone size are as listed in that table; D and trimming were resolved from the DNA. In the table there are 90,000 to 120,000 clones, about 75% of which are singletons. V was clipped by 9 bases and J by 5 bases, with 25 bases between them. Germline assignment: CDR1 MRHNA and CDR2 SNTAGT. The CDR3 runs to 17 residues. The chain links TRBV6-4 to TRBJ2-2, with D uncertain. This receptor was identified in a man older than 75 with acute or convalescent COVID-19. Sequenced input: peripheral blood. The CDR3 DNA reads as TGTGCCAGAGCCATTGCCGAAACGGCTAGAACAACCGGGGAGCTGTTTTTT. It encodes CARAIAETARTTGELFF.